One and the same sample provided the 17 T cell receptor beta chains below, sequenced in a study of blood T cell repertoires in COVID-19. The protocol was immunoSEQ multiplex PCR, while the TCRdb copy is restricted to in-frame clones and leaves out a portion. The repertoire has around 260,000 clones, roughly 83% of them found once; the top ten carry about 4.5%. Sequenced: peripheral blood. The source of these receptors is a man in his fifties or sixties who had recovered from COVID-19.

This chain uses TRBV24-1 with TRBJ2-3, with a possible D match to TRBD2 (6 bases). The CDR3 runs to 14 residues. V lost 2 bases and J 6 bases, leaving 11 bases between the germline ends. The germline CDR1 and CDR2 sequences are KGHDR and SFDVKD. CDR3 region: CATSDSGGRDTQYF. Written as DNA, the CDR3 is TGTGCCACCAGTGATTCCGGAGGGAGGGATACGCAGTATTTT.

This chain joins TRBV9 and TRBJ2-1; the D gene is possibly TRBD1 (6 bases). The germline CDR1 and CDR2 sequences are SGDLS and YYNGEE. This CDR3 spans 14 amino acids. V lost 3 bases to trimming and J lost 7 bases, with 14 bases between them. The CDR3 is CASSANRVENEQFF. The CDR3 bases are TGTGCCAGCAGCGCCAACAGGGTAGAGAATGAGCAGTTCTTC.

The chain has TRBV18 and TRBJ1-1, with 7 bases that match TRBD1. Germline-derived CDR1 and CDR2 are KGHSH and LQKENI. The J segment lost 2 bases and the V segment lost 5 bases, leaving 8 bases of the junction unmatched. The CDR3 covers 15 residues. CDR3 residues: CASSSQDRANTEAFF. The CDR3 bases are TGTGCCAGCTCATCGCAAGACAGGGCCAACACTGAAGCTTTCTTT.

A few counts support this clone. CDR3 nucleotides: TGTGCCAGTAGTATGACAGGGGCGAACGAGCAGTACTTC. It codes for CASSMTGANEQYF. This chain uses TRBV19 with TRBJ2-7; TRBD1 matches at 8 bases. Per germline, CDR1 LNHDA and CDR2 SQIVND (reference sequence). This CDR3 comprises 13 residues. V shed 3 bases, J shed 5 bases, and the junction held 3 bases outside the gene matches. The whole variable domain, remainder taken from reference TRBV19 and TRBJ2-7, is DGGITQSPKYLFRKEGQNVTLSCEQNLNHDAMYWYRQDPGQGLRLIYYSQIVNDFQKGDIAEGYSVSREKKESFPLTVTSAQKNPTAFYLCASSMTGANEQYFGPGTRLTVT.

The sample holds one count of this clone. The chain couples TRBV29-1 to TRBJ1-6; a possible D gene is TRBD1 (5 bases). Germline V lookup: CDR1 SQVTM, CDR2 ANQGSEA. The CDR3 totals 15 residues. The germline V and J ends were trimmed by 4 bases and 7 bases, with 17 bases remaining between them. The CDR3 loop is CSVASQGNGNSPLHF. The CDR3 coding sequence is TGCAGCGTTGCATCTCAGGGCAACGGGAATTCACCCCTCCACTTT.

This chain uses TRBV20-1 with TRBJ2-2; tentatively, D is TRBD1 (6 bases). The CDR3 loop spans 14 amino acids. Germline lookup yields CDR1 DFQATT and CDR2 SNEGSKA (reference sequence). V gave up 3 bases and J gave up 6 bases, with 14 bases separating them. The CDR3 coding sequence is TGCAGTGCTAGTTATGCCAGGGGAGCCGGGGAGCTGTTTTTT. Amino acids: CSASYARGAGELFF.

The genes are TRBV30 and TRBJ1-1, with 7 nucleotides matching TRBD1. This CDR3 has 15 residues. The trim removed 4 bases at V and 5 bases at J, leaving 13 bases unmatched. The germline CDR1 and CDR2 sequences are GTSNPN and SVGIG (reference sequence). The CDR3 DNA reads TGTGCCTGGATTGGGACAGCTCCCTCGGGGACTGAAGCTTTCTTT. It encodes CAWIGTAPSGTEAFF. Supplemented by reference TRBV30 and TRBJ1-1, the full variable domain reads SQTIHQWPATLVQPVGSPLSLECTVEGTSNPNLYWYRQAAGRGLQLLFYSVGIGQISSEVPQNLSASRPQDRQFILSSKKLLLSDSGFYLCAWIGTAPSGTEAFFGQGTRLTVV.

V usage is TRBV7-9 and J usage is TRBJ2-3; D gene unclear. The CDR3 extends over 13 amino acids. V gave up 2 bases and J gave up 7 bases, with 10 bases separating them. Germline CDR1 and CDR2: SEHNR and FQNEAQ (reference sequence). The CDR3 protein is CASSLSERYTQYF. The CDR3, as DNA: TGTGCCAGCAGCTTAAGCGAGCGATATACGCAGTATTTT.

The chain joins TRBV24-1 to TRBJ1-4, with 9 bases matching TRBD1. CDR1 is KGHDR, CDR2 SFDVKD, per germline. This CDR3 has 17 residues. The V segment lost 3 bases and the J segment 0 bases; nucleotides outside the gene matches: 4. CDR3 region: CATSDPDRGATNEKLFF. The CDR3 DNA reads as TGTGCCACCAGTGATCCTGACAGGGGGGCAACTAATGAAAAACTGTTTTTT.

This clone has only a few counts. The rearrangement uses TRBV19 and TRBJ2-7; 8 bases agree with TRBD1. The J segment lost 3 bases and the V segment lost 3 bases, leaving 7 bases of the junction unmatched. From germline, CDR1 is LNHDA and CDR2 SQIVND (reference sequence). This CDR3 is built from 15 residues. The CDR3 coding sequence is TGTGCCAGTAGTATTCGACAGGGGTGGGTCTACGAGCAGTACTTC. This translates into CASSIRQGWVYEQYF.

This sequence joins TRBV4-1 and TRBJ2-2, with 9 bases fitting TRBD2. The CDR3 spans 15 residues. The V gene end was trimmed by 9 bases and the J gene end by 3 bases; junction bases not matched to a gene: 8. The V gene's germline CDR1 is MGHRA and CDR2 YSYEKL. Written as DNA, the CDR3 is TGCGCCAGTTCCAGGGCGGGGGGGGACACCGGGGAGCTGTTTTTT. Its protein is CASSRAGGDTGELFF.

The chain uses TRBV5-1 and TRBJ1-4, with 8 positions matching TRBD1. The CDR3 covers 16 residues. CDR1 and CDR2 (germline): SGHRS, YFSETQ. With 4 bases clipped from V and 8 bases from J, the junction kept 13 bases outside the gene matches. CDR3 in DNA: TGCGCCAGCAGCCCCCGACCCGGGACAGGTGGCGAAAAACTGTTTTTT. Its translation is CASSPRPGTGGEKLFF.

The J gene is TRBJ1-5, the V gene TRBV7-9; no clear D. The CDR3 consists of 14 residues. Per the germline V gene, CDR1 is SEHNR and CDR2 is FQNEAQ (reference sequence). V was trimmed by 1 base and J by 6 bases, leaving 10 bases between them. CDR3: CASSLGGIAQPQHF. The CDR3 DNA reads TGTGCCAGCAGCTTAGGCGGGATTGCTCAGCCCCAGCATTTT.

The V call is TRBV6-2 or TRBV6-3, the J call TRBJ2-7; D is perhaps TRBD1 (5 bases). Trimming took off 5 bases at V and 2 bases at J, with 10 bases between the two ends. The length of the CDR3 is 13 residues. Germline V lookup: CDR1 MNHEY, CDR2 SVGEGT. The CDR3 reads CASSPGSPYEQYF. As DNA, the CDR3 is TGTGCCAGCAGTCCAGGGTCCCCCTACGAGCAGTACTTC.

The chain recombines TRBV19 with TRBJ2-7, with D possibly matching TRBD2 (6 bases). The length of the CDR3 is 13 residues. Germline assignment: CDR1 LNHDA and CDR2 SQIVND (reference sequence). Trimming took 7 bases from V and 6 from J, leaving 16 bases between them. The CDR3 here is CASNTGGIGEQYF. The DNA of the CDR3 is TGTGCCAGTAACACTGGGGGGATCGGCGAGCAGTACTTC.

The V gene is TRBV5-4, the J gene TRBJ2-7; 7 nucleotides line up with TRBD1. This CDR3 is built from 16 residues. Looked up from germline, CDR1 is SGHNT and CDR2 is YYREEE (reference sequence). Losses at the gene ends were 0 bases for V and 2 bases for J; bases not matched to a gene: 8. CDR3 nucleotides: TGTGCCAGCAGCTTGGGAGGGACAGTGGGTGCCTACGAGCAGTACTTC. Translation gives CASSLGGTVGAYEQYF.

About this clone itself: The same CDR3 is also encoded by other DNA sequences in this sample. V gene TRBV18 combines with J gene TRBJ2-7, with 11 bases matching TRBD1. The germline V gene has CDR1 KGHSH and CDR2 LQKENI. V lost 6 bases, J lost 2 bases, and 3 bases stayed unmatched. The CDR3 has 14 residues. The DNA of the CDR3 is TGTGCCAGCTCCCCGGGACAGGGGGCCTACGAGCAGTACTTC. This codes for CASSPGQGAYEQYF.